The 30 T cell receptor beta chains in this list originate from one sample, sequenced in a study of shared clonotypes between healthy human individuals. Terminally differentiated effector memory CD45RA+ cells were excluded from the naive CD8 cells, which were CD45RO-negative and positively selected for CCR7. Clones were read by immunoSEQ multiplex PCR, and TCRdb kept only the in-frame ones, dropping some. The table includes over 2,000,000 clones, around 95% detected once. Sequenced sample: naive CD8+ T cells from PBMCs. The receptor set was obtained from a man aged 18 to 29 in good health. Some clones in this sample may be carry-over from other donors' samples.

This clone was seen only once. Other DNA sequences within the sample encode an identical CDR3. The genes are TRBV6-1 and TRBJ2-7; D gene uncertain. Germline V lookup: CDR1 MNHNS, CDR2 SASEGT. V lost 2 bases, J lost 0 bases, and 5 bases lay in between. This CDR3 is 13 amino acids long. The CDR3 DNA sequence: TGTGCCAGCAGTGAATGGAGCTCCTACGAGCAGTACTTC. As protein: CASSEWSSYEQYF.

The V and J genes are TRBV7-2 and TRBJ1-1; TRBD1 aligns across 10 bases. The CDR3 sequence is 18 residues long. The trim removed 4 bases at V and 0 bases at J, leaving 11 bases unmatched. CDR1 and CDR2 from the germline V gene are SGHTA and FQGNSA. The CDR3 loop reads CASSSPGTGVWLNTEAFF. The CDR3 coding sequence is TGTGCCAGCAGCTCACCCGGGACAGGGGTTTGGTTGAACACTGAAGCTTTCTTT. The complete variable domain, with remaining parts taken from reference TRBV7-2 and TRBJ1-1, reads GAGVSQSPSNKVTEKGKDVELRCDPISGHTALYWYRQSLGQGLEFLIYFQGNSAPDKSGLPSDRFSAERTGGSVSTLTIQRTQQEDSAVYLCASSSPGTGVWLNTEAFFGQGTRLTVV.

This clone has only one observation. V usage is TRBV29-1 and J usage is TRBJ1-2, with D possibly matching TRBD1 (5 bases). The germline V gene has CDR1 SQVTM and CDR2 ANQGSEA. The V gene lost 5 bases and the J gene lost 5 bases, with 12 bases spanning the gap. There are 12 residues in the CDR3. The CDR3 sequence is CSVMTENYGYTF. The CDR3 bases are TGCAGCGTTATGACAGAGAATTATGGCTACACCTTC.

V gene TRBV6-5 combines with J gene TRBJ2-7; D call uncertain. The V gene's germline CDR1 is MNHEY and CDR2 SVGAGI. The CDR3 has 13 amino acids. Trimming shortened V by 0 bases and J by 3 bases, and 6 bases separated the two germline ends. CDR3 nucleotide sequence: TGTGCCAGCAGTTACTCTACACTCTACGAGCAGTACTTC. Protein: CASSYSTLYEQYF.

J is TRBJ1-2 and V is TRBV7-9, with a possible D match to TRBD1 (5 bases). Trimming stripped 4 bases from V and 4 bases from J, with 13 bases between. The CDR3 is made up of 14 amino acids. Germline-derived CDR1 and CDR2 are SEHNR and FQNEAQ (reference sequence). This CDR3 is CASSSGGETYGYTF. For the CDR3, the DNA is TGTGCCAGCAGCTCTGGGGGGGAAACCTATGGCTACACCTTC.

As DNA, the CDR3 is TGTGCCAGCAGCGACAGGGTAGAAGAGACCCAGTACTTC. It codes for CASSDRVEETQYF. The chain is built from TRBV28 and TRBJ2-5, with 7 bases fitting TRBD1. The length of the CDR3 is 13 residues. The V and J ends lost 6 bases and 3 bases, in that order; junction bases with no gene match: 4. Germline lookup yields CDR1 MDHEN and CDR2 SYDVKM.

The chain combines TRBV10-3 with TRBJ2-7; possibly TRBD2 for D (6 bases). This CDR3 is built from 13 residues. The germline CDR1 and CDR2 sequences are ENHRY and SYGVKD. The V end lost 10 bases, the J end lost 2 bases, and 15 bases lay between the germline ends. CDR3 protein: CASKRELTYEQYF. In DNA, the CDR3 is TGTGCCAGCAAACGGGAGTTAACCTACGAGCAGTACTTC.

This sequence joins TRBV7-9 and TRBJ2-7; 11 bases align to TRBD2. This CDR3 has 14 residues. CDR1 SEHNR and CDR2 FQNEAQ come from the germline V gene (reference sequence). With 5 bases clipped from V and 7 bases from J, the junction kept 7 bases outside the gene matches. CDR3: CASSLGTSGSEQYF. DNA of the CDR3: TGTGCCAGCAGCCTAGGGACTAGCGGTTCGGAGCAGTACTTC.

Of note for this clone: The same CDR3 can be traced to other DNA sequences in this sample. The rearrangement uses TRBV19 and TRBJ1-1; D is possibly TRBD1 (6 bases). Germline V gene lookup returns CDR1 LNHDA and CDR2 SQIVND (reference sequence). The CDR3 is 15 amino acids. The V gene lost 3 bases and the J gene lost 1 base, with 12 bases spanning the gap. For the CDR3, the DNA is TGTGCCAGTAGTATTCGGGCAGGGGCGAACACTGAAGCTTTCTTT. Translated: CASSIRAGANTEAFF.

The chain uses TRBV28 and TRBJ2-1; perhaps TRBD2 as D (5 bases). The V and J ends lost 5 bases and 4 bases respectively, with 24 bases between them. This CDR3 region has 18 residues. Germline loops: CDR1 MDHEN, CDR2 SYDVKM. The CDR3 sequence is CASSDRFPLTSGYNEQFF. In nucleotides, the CDR3 is TGTGCCAGCAGTGACCGATTTCCGCTCACCTCGGGATACAATGAGCAGTTCTTC.

This clone was observed a handful of times. This sequence joins TRBV28 and TRBJ1-5; D call uncertain. This CDR3 spans 14 amino acids. V was cut by 6 bases and J by 5 bases, with 14 bases left in between. Germline lookup yields CDR1 MDHEN and CDR2 SYDVKM. The CDR3 DNA follows: TGTGCCAGCAGCAGTCCAAACTTAGATCAGCCCCAGCATTTT. Translation gives CASSSPNLDQPQHF.

This chain joins TRBV5-4 and TRBJ1-1; the D gene is possibly TRBD1 (5 bases). V was cut by 1 base and J by 3 bases, with 16 bases left in between. The CDR3 is 16 residues long. Germline loops: CDR1 SGHNT, CDR2 YYREEE (reference sequence). Written as DNA, the CDR3 is TGTGCCAGCAGCTTGCGAAGGCTGAGGGGAGACACTGAAGCTTTCTTT. Translating it yields CASSLRRLRGDTEAFF.

The chain employs TRBV7-8 and TRBJ2-1, with TRBD2 matching over 11 bases. CDR1 is SGHVS, CDR2 FQNEAQ, per germline. J gave up 3 bases and V 5 bases, and 12 bases lay outside the gene matches. The CDR3 totals 18 residues. This CDR3 is CASSLTETSGIIYNEQFF. The CDR3 bases are TGTGCCAGCAGCCTAACCGAGACTAGCGGGATAATCTACAATGAGCAGTTCTTC.

This clone was observed once. The junction departs from germline at one end; a sequencing error may be responsible. Other DNA sequences in the same sample also yield this CDR3. The V and J genes are TRBV25-1 and TRBJ1-2; a possible D gene is TRBD1 (6 bases). Germline V CDR1 and CDR2: MGHDK, SYGVNS. This CDR3 spans 16 amino acids. Here the CDR3 reads CASSVPRGEGAYGYTF. The CDR3 DNA is TGCGCCAGCTCCGTCCCTAGGGGGGAGGGAGCCTATGGCTACACCTTC.

The rearrangement joins TRBV6-6 to TRBJ2-3; D possibly corresponds to TRBD2 (5 bases). Germline V gene lookup returns CDR1 MNHNY and CDR2 SVGAGI (reference sequence). The CDR3 has 16 amino acids. Between the trimmed V and J ends, which lost 7 bases and 1 base, there was a span of 18 bases. The CDR3: CASTLLIPRGTDTQYF. CDR3 DNA: TGTGCCAGCACCCTCCTTATACCGCGGGGCACAGATACGCAGTATTTT.

The chain couples TRBV27 to TRBJ2-5; D is perhaps TRBD1 or TRBD2 (5 bases each). V was trimmed by 9 bases and J by 1 base, leaving 21 bases between them. From germline, CDR1 is MNHEY and CDR2 SMNVEV (reference sequence). The CDR3 extends over 16 amino acids. The chain's CDR3 is CARPLREIGVQETQYF. In nucleotides, the CDR3 is TGTGCCAGACCGCTGAGGGAGATAGGGGTCCAAGAGACCCAGTACTTC.

This clone was recorded only once. This chain uses TRBV6-5 with TRBJ2-1; no reliable D call. The germline gives CDR1 MNHEY, CDR2 SVGAGI. V was shortened by 8 bases and J by 3 bases, with 17 bases between the two germline ends. The CDR3 spans 15 residues. CDR3 amino acids: CASGFGSSLYNEQFF. In DNA form, the CDR3 reads TGTGCCAGCGGTTTCGGGTCCTCTCTCTACAATGAGCAGTTCTTC.

The chain links TRBV27 to TRBJ1-1; possibly TRBD1 for D (6 bases). Germline V gene lookup returns CDR1 MNHEY and CDR2 SMNVEV (reference sequence). Deletions cut 3 bases from V and 7 bases from J, with 15 bases between. The CDR3 length is 14 residues. The CDR3 DNA is TGTGCCAGCAGTTTTGGGACACAGGAAAGTGAAGCTTTCTTT. Amino acids: CASSFGTQESEAFF.

The DNA of the CDR3 is TGTGCCAGCAGCTTAGAGGGGACTAGGAGTTCAGATACGCAGTATTTT. This translates into CASSLEGTRSSDTQYF. The chain recombines TRBV7-9 with TRBJ2-3, with TRBD2 matching over 8 bases. The germline CDR1 and CDR2 sequences are SEHNR and FQNEAQ (reference sequence). J lost 4 bases, V lost 1 base, and 7 bases had no gene match. The CDR3 is 16 residues long. Full variable domain (remainder filled in from reference TRBV7-9 and TRBJ2-3): DTGVSQNPRHKITKRGQNVTFRCDPISEHNRLYWYRQTLGQGPEFLTYFQNEAQLEKSRLLSDRFSAERPKGSFSTLEIQRTEQGDSAMYLCASSLEGTRSSDTQYFGPGTRLTVL.

This chain links TRBV2 with TRBJ1-1, with unresolved D. Germline V gene data show CDR1 as SNHLY and CDR2 as FYNNEI. The CDR3 totals 12 residues. Trimming left V 7 bases short and J 7 bases short, with 13 bases between. CDR3 sequence (DNA): TGTGCCAGCAAGTCGACGGCGTATGAAGCTTTCTTT. Translated, it gives CASKSTAYEAFF.

The CDR3 loop reads CASSFGKGNEQFF. DNA of the CDR3: TGTGCCAGCAGCTTTGGAAAGGGGAATGAGCAGTTCTTC. V is TRBV5-6 and J is TRBJ2-1, with D possibly matching TRBD1 (5 bases). Deletions cut 2 bases from V and 7 bases from J, with 10 bases between. The CDR3 spans 13 residues. Germline values: CDR1 SGHDT, CDR2 YYEEEE.

The chain joins TRBV27 to TRBJ2-1, with TRBD2 matching over 7 bases. With V trimmed by 5 bases and J by 1 base, 11 bases remained unmatched. Germline assignment: CDR1 MNHEY and CDR2 SMNVEV (reference sequence). The CDR3 is made up of 17 amino acids. CDR3 residues: CASSLGTTVTSYNEQFF. CDR3 coding DNA: TGTGCCAGCAGTCTCGGGACTACCGTAACTTCCTACAATGAGCAGTTCTTC.

Comment on this clone: Other DNA variants within this sample encode the same CDR3. The chain employs TRBV9 and TRBJ2-1; TRBD2 is a possible D gene (6 bases). Germline-derived CDR1 and CDR2 are SGDLS and YYNGEE. The V gene lost 3 bases and the J gene lost 1 base, with 8 bases spanning the gap. The CDR3 totals 14 residues. For the CDR3, the DNA is TGTGCCAGCAGCGGTAGCGGATCCTACAATGAGCAGTTCTTC. Translating gives CASSGSGSYNEQFF. The full variable domain, in which reference TRBV9 and TRBJ2-1 provide the parts outside the CDR3, is DSGVTQTPKHLITATGQRVTLRCSPRSGDLSVYWYQQSLDQGLQFLIQYYNGEERAKGNILERFSAQQFPDLHSELNLSSLELGDSALYFCASSGSGSYNEQFFGPGTRLTVL.

The CDR3: CASSFGEGGPYEQYF. In nucleotides, the CDR3 is TGTGCCAGCAGCTTTGGGGAGGGGGGACCCTACGAGCAGTACTTC. V and J are TRBV7-6 and TRBJ2-5, with D maybe TRBD2 (7 bases). The DNA end is more similar to TRBJ2-7, so the J call may be wrong. The CDR3 runs 15 residues. Germline V lookup: CDR1 SGHVS, CDR2 FNYEAQ.

This rearrangement joins TRBV9 to TRBJ2-2; D is possibly TRBD1 (7 bases). CDR3 length: 17 amino acids. V shed 4 bases and J shed 3 bases, with 19 bases lying between them. The germline V gene has CDR1 SGDLS and CDR2 YYNGEE. For the CDR3, the DNA is TGTGCCAGCAGCCCTTGGGGGGACAGAGCGGACACCGGGGAGCTGTTTTTT. Its translation: CASSPWGDRADTGELFF.

V and J are TRBV28 and TRBJ2-1; D possibly corresponds to TRBD2 (5 bases). The CDR3 runs to 17 residues. V was cut by 4 bases and J by 0 bases, with 16 bases left in between. Germline V gene sequence: CDR1 MDHEN, CDR2 SYDVKM. The CDR3 protein is CASSSPKEGSSYNEQFF. The CDR3, as DNA: TGTGCCAGCAGTTCTCCCAAGGAAGGGAGCTCCTACAATGAGCAGTTCTTC.

The chain has TRBV5-5 and TRBJ1-4, with D unresolved. Germline V CDR1 and CDR2: SGHKS, YYEKEE (reference sequence). This CDR3 spans 15 amino acids. Deletions cut 1 base from V and 4 bases from J, with 11 bases between. For the CDR3, the DNA is TGTGCCAGCAGCTTGTGGCAGGCTTTTAATGAAAAACTGTTTTTT. Its translation is CASSLWQAFNEKLFF.

The chain has TRBV28 and TRBJ2-7, with TRBD1 identical over 8 bases. With V trimmed by 8 bases and J by 0 bases, 9 bases remained unmatched. Germline V gives CDR1 MDHEN, CDR2 SYDVKM. The CDR3 extends over 15 amino acids. Here the CDR3 reads CASQPLDRDSYEQYF. CDR3 bases: TGTGCCAGCCAACCCTTGGACAGGGACTCCTACGAGCAGTACTTC.

V usage is TRBV27 and J usage is TRBJ2-7; 9 bases are a match to TRBD1. This CDR3 has 16 residues. Germline V CDR1 and CDR2: MNHEY, SMNVEV (reference sequence). V gave up 1 base and J gave up 3 bases; unmatched junction bases: 7. The CDR3 protein is CASSLLGQGFNYEQYF. CDR3 nucleotides: TGTGCCAGCAGTTTATTGGGACAGGGTTTTAACTACGAGCAGTACTTC.

This chain connects TRBV7-9 to TRBJ1-2; D may be TRBD1 (6 bases). The germline V gene encodes CDR1 SEHNR and CDR2 FQNEAQ (reference sequence). The V and J ends lost 5 bases and 0 bases respectively, with 13 bases between them. The CDR3 extends over 15 amino acids. The CDR3 sequence is CASSPGQPSNYGYTF. CDR3 bases: TGTGCCAGCAGCCCAGGACAGCCTTCTAACTATGGCTACACCTTC.